This T cell receptor beta chain derives from a study of T-cell reconstitution after alpha-beta-depleted transplantation in children. This clonotype was recorded a few times. Its antigen is unknown. Trimming stripped 6 bases from V and 0 bases from J, with 13 bases between. The CDR3 runs 14 residues. Per the germline V gene, CDR1 is SQVTM and CDR2 is ANQGSEA. Unique molecular identifiers were built into the TCRbeta library. TCRdb itself ran the PCR reads through MiXCR, one entry per CDR3 protein. The sample lists hundreds of thousands of distinct CDR3 sequences; under 25% were seen once. Findings and caveats of the study: TCRbeta diversity was high at day 60 in some patients (a result of surviving recipient T cells and thymic progenitors).

The chain links TRBV29-1 to TRBJ2-3; D perhaps matches TRBD2 (6 bases). The sample was PBMCs, mostly from graft donor cells, taken 360 days after TCRalphabeta/CD19-depleted stem cell transplant. This sequence originates from a boy in the first two years of life who had a stem cell transplant for acute myeloid leukemia, so the T cells may come from the graft donor. The CDR3 here is CSVAAGPSTDTQYF. In nucleotides, the CDR3 is TGCAGCGTCGCCGCGGGGCCGAGCACAGATACGCAGTATTTT.